A single sample is the source of the 32 T cell receptor beta chains below, sequenced in a study of blood T cell repertoires in COVID-19. Libraries were prepared by immunoSEQ multiplex PCR; TCRdb keeps only in-frame clonotypes and omits some of them. This sample carries a few hundred thousand clones, about nine tenths of them seen once, and the ten largest clones take less than 3%. Sequenced sample: peripheral blood. The source of these receptors is a woman aged 25 to 39 with active or convalescent COVID-19.

The chain is built from TRBV6-1 and TRBJ2-5; TRBD2 matches at 11 bases. The V segment lost 2 bases and the J segment 7 bases; nucleotides outside the gene matches: 6. This CDR3 contains 15 residues. Germline CDR1 and CDR2: MNHNS and SASEGT. The CDR3 nucleotides are TGTGCCAGCAGTGAACTAGCGGGGGGCCGCGGGACCCAGTACTTC. It translates to CASSELAGGRGTQYF.

Comment on this clone: The identical CDR3 is also encoded by other nucleotide sequences in the sample. V and J are TRBV27 and TRBJ2-7, with 10 bases lining up with TRBD1. J lost 3 bases, V lost 2 bases, and 1 base had no gene match. The CDR3 totals 14 residues. Per germline, CDR1 MNHEY and CDR2 SMNVEV (reference sequence). The CDR3 sequence: CASSLRTGGYEQYF. In DNA, the CDR3 is TGTGCCAGCAGTTTAAGGACAGGGGGCTACGAGCAGTACTTC.

The V and J genes are TRBV5-6 and TRBJ1-1; the D is unclear. V lost 4 bases and J lost 7, with 17 bases in between. The CDR3 sequence is 14 residues long. Germline CDR1 reads SGHDT; CDR2 reads YYEEEE. Here the CDR3 DNA reads TGTGCCAGCAGCAAGAGGCGGGAACGGGGTGAAGCTTTCTTT. Translating gives CASSKRRERGEAFF.

The chain joins TRBV28 to TRBJ1-2, with a weak D call TRBD1 (5 bases). The CDR3 contains 14 residues. V was trimmed by 2 bases and J by 5 bases, leaving 12 bases between them. CDR1 is MDHEN, CDR2 SYDVKM, per germline. CDR3 residues: CASSLGAPSYGYTF. The DNA for the CDR3 is TGTGCCAGCAGTTTAGGGGCTCCCTCATATGGCTACACCTTC.

The gene calls are TRBV5-4 and TRBJ2-2; 9 nucleotides agree with TRBD2. Looked up from germline, CDR1 is SGHNT and CDR2 is YYREEE (reference sequence). Germline trimming cut 4 bases from V and 7 bases from J; bases unmatched to any gene: 8. The CDR3 sequence is 15 residues long. CDR3 in amino acids: CASSISSGVGGELFF. The CDR3 bases are TGTGCCAGCAGCATATCTAGCGGGGTCGGCGGGGAGCTGTTTTTT.

The V call is TRBV6-6, the J call TRBJ1-1; D is perhaps TRBD1 (6 bases). Germline V gives CDR1 MNHNY, CDR2 SVGAGI (reference sequence). V was shortened by 8 bases and J by 6 bases, with 16 bases between the two germline ends. CDR3 length: 13 amino acids. As DNA, the CDR3 is TGTGCCAGCGCCTCAGGGGAAGGCGCTGAAGCTTTCTTT. Its translation: CASASGEGAEAFF.

The rearrangement links TRBV2 to TRBJ1-6; D is perhaps TRBD1 (6 bases). The V end was cut by 6 bases, the J end by 11 bases, with 17 bases between. The germline V gene encodes CDR1 SNHLY and CDR2 FYNNEI. The CDR3 has 14 residues. CDR3 sequence: CASRTGTFRPPLHF. The DNA of the CDR3 is TGTGCCAGCAGAACCGGGACATTCAGACCACCCCTCCACTTT.

This rearrangement joins TRBV5-1 to TRBJ2-3, with 11 bases matching TRBD2. This CDR3 is built from 17 residues. Germline V CDR1 and CDR2: SGHRS, YFSETQ. The J segment lost 2 bases and the V segment lost 4 bases, leaving 9 bases of the junction unmatched. CDR3 coding DNA: TGCGCCAGCAGCCCGGAGGCTAGCGGGGGGCTCACAGATACGCAGTATTTT. Its translation is CASSPEASGGLTDTQYF.

V and J are TRBV10-1 and TRBJ2-3; no clear D. The CDR3 spans 16 residues. V was shortened by 2 bases and J by 0 bases, with 12 bases between the two germline ends. CDR1 and CDR2 from the germline V gene are WNHNN and SYGVQD (reference sequence). The CDR3: CASSEDPGRSTDTQYF. CDR3 nucleotide sequence: TGCGCCAGCAGTGAGGATCCAGGTCGCAGCACAGATACGCAGTATTTT.

This clone was detected only once. V is TRBV10-1 and J is TRBJ2-7, with 10 nucleotides matching TRBD1. The CDR3 spans 16 residues. J lost 1 base, V lost 6 bases, and 9 bases had no gene match. In germline, CDR1 is WNHNN, CDR2 SYGVQD (reference sequence). The CDR3 reads CASRRHGTGASYEQYF. In DNA form, the CDR3 reads TGCGCCAGCAGGCGGCATGGGACAGGGGCGTCCTACGAGCAGTACTTC.

J is TRBJ2-1 and V is TRBV18, with D perhaps matching TRBD2 (5 bases). Per germline, CDR1 KGHSH and CDR2 LQKENI. This CDR3 comprises 13 residues. V was pared by 0 bases and J by 8 bases, with 8 bases between. CDR3 coding DNA: TGTGCCAGCTCACCACCTGGGAGCGATGAGCAGTTCTTC. Its translation: CASSPPGSDEQFF.

The chain recombines TRBV5-1 with TRBJ2-5; 7 bases match TRBD2. The ends lost 4 bases at V and 5 bases at J; junction bases unmatched: 8. The CDR3 length is 14 residues. CDR1 is SGHRS, CDR2 YFSETQ, per germline. The CDR3 region has the DNA TGCGCCAGCAGCCCGACACTAGCGTCGGAGACCCAGTACTTC. Its translation: CASSPTLASETQYF.

V usage is TRBV6-2 or TRBV6-3 and J usage is TRBJ1-1; the D gene is possibly TRBD1 (5 bases). The V and J ends lost 2 bases and 9 bases respectively, with 19 bases between them. CDR1 is MNHEY and CDR2 is SVGEGT in the germline V gene. The CDR3 runs 15 residues. CDR3 in DNA: TGTGCCAGCAGTTACCCGTTCGGGGGTACAGCCAAAGCTTTCTTT. Its translation: CASSYPFGGTAKAFF.

The chain couples TRBV6-2 or TRBV6-3 to TRBJ1-6; 7 bases align to TRBD1. Trimming at V came to 6 bases and at J to 9 bases, leaving 8 bases not matched to a gene. This CDR3 has 14 residues. CDR1 MNHEY and CDR2 SVGEGT come from the germline V gene. CDR3 sequence reads: CASSKQGLGSPLHF. The DNA of the CDR3 is TGTGCCAGCAGCAAACAGGGGCTTGGTTCACCCCTCCACTTT.

The genes are TRBV5-1 and TRBJ2-1, with D tentatively TRBD2 (7 bases). Trimming took 4 bases from V and 10 from J, leaving 24 bases between them. Germline CDR1 reads SGHRS; CDR2 reads YFSETQ. The CDR3 length is 16 residues. CDR3 DNA: TGCGCCAGCAGCGCGACTCCGGGACTAAGGGGGGAAGAGCAGTTCTTC. It yields the protein CASSATPGLRGEEQFF.

This clone was picked up a small number of times. The chain carries TRBV27 and TRBJ1-2; 8 bases fit TRBD1. V lost 3 bases to trimming and J lost 8 bases; unmatched junction nucleotides: 8. Germline V gene lookup returns CDR1 MNHEY and CDR2 SMNVEV (reference sequence). This CDR3 is built from 14 residues. Here the CDR3 DNA reads TGTGCCAGCAGTTTCCCAGGGGGCGCCGGGGGCTACACCTTC. Protein product: CASSFPGGAGGYTF.

The V call is TRBV7-3, the J call TRBJ2-1; D perhaps matches TRBD2 (6 bases). Looked up from germline, CDR1 is SGHTA and CDR2 is FQGTGA. Trimming pared 3 bases from V and 0 bases from J, leaving 12 bases between. This CDR3 comprises 16 residues. CDR3 DNA: TGTGCCAGCAGCTTTGACGGGGGTGCCTCCTACAATGAGCAGTTCTTC. It codes for CASSFDGGASYNEQFF.

This clone has a single count. V usage is TRBV19 and J usage is TRBJ1-5, with 10 bases identical to TRBD1. V trimming: 3 bases; J trimming: 5 bases; junction bases outside the gene matches: 4. The CDR3 has 15 residues. Germline CDR1 LNHDA, CDR2 SQIVND (reference sequence). The CDR3, as DNA: TGTGCCAGTAGTATGTTGGACAGGGGGGATCAGCCCCAGCATTTT. This translates into CASSMLDRGDQPQHF.

This clone has a handful of counts. The chain recombines TRBV18 with TRBJ2-7; D call uncertain. This CDR3 has 14 residues. CDR1 and CDR2 (germline): KGHSH, LQKENI. With 3 bases removed from V and 5 bases from J, the gap between germline ends came to 14 bases. The CDR3 region is CASSPSTRLHEQYF. CDR3 nucleotides: TGTGCCAGCTCACCCTCGACACGGCTCCACGAGCAGTACTTC. The entire variable domain, with the rest obtained from reference TRBV18 and TRBJ2-7, is as follows: NAGVMQNPRHLVRRRGQEARLRCSPMKGHSHVYWYRQLPEEGLKFMVYLQKENIIDESGMPKERFSAEFPKEGPSILRIQQVVRGDSAAYFCASSPSTRLHEQYFGPGTRLTVT.

The chain joins TRBV11-3 to TRBJ2-1, with D maybe TRBD2 (6 bases). This CDR3 has 14 amino acids. The V gene's germline CDR1 is SGHNT and CDR2 YENEEA. The V gene lost 5 bases and the J gene lost 4 bases, with 12 bases spanning the gap. CDR3 protein: CASSPGTRYNEQFF. The CDR3 DNA is TGTGCCAGCAGCCCCGGGACTCGATACAATGAGCAGTTCTTC.

The chain has TRBV24-1 and TRBJ2-7; TRBD2 is a possible D gene (6 bases). This CDR3 region has 14 residues. Germline V gene lookup returns CDR1 KGHDR and CDR2 SFDVKD. V shed 7 bases and J shed 2 bases, with 14 bases lying between them. CDR3 DNA: TGTGCCACCAGCCAGGGACTGGAACCCTACGAGCAGTACTTC. It yields the protein CATSQGLEPYEQYF.

This clone has only a few counts. The chain links TRBV4-2 to TRBJ1-4; D uncertain. The V gene lost 0 bases and the J gene lost 4 bases, with 12 bases spanning the gap. Germline lookup yields CDR1 LGHNA and CDR2 YNFKEQ. This CDR3 contains 16 residues. The CDR3 region is CASSQEGTSFNEKLFF. CDR3 in DNA: TGTGCCAGCAGCCAAGAAGGAACTAGCTTTAATGAAAAACTGTTTTTT.

The chain carries TRBV4-3 and TRBJ2-3; TRBD2 aligns across 14 bases. J gave up 8 bases and V 0 bases, and 7 bases lay outside the gene matches. CDR1 and CDR2 (germline): LGHNA, YSLEER. The CDR3 is made up of 17 amino acids. CDR3 sequence (DNA): TGCGCCAGCAGCCAAGATGCCGGACTAGCGGGGGGAGGTACGCAGTATTTT. This sequence encodes CASSQDAGLAGGGTQYF.

This clone was recorded a few times. The chain joins TRBV7-9 to TRBJ1-1, with a possible D match to TRBD1 (5 bases). Trimming cost V 2 bases and J 1 base, with 5 bases left between them. The CDR3 totals 13 residues. Per germline, CDR1 SEHNR and CDR2 FQNEAQ (reference sequence). CDR3 DNA: TGTGCCAGCAGCTTAAGGGGGAACACTGAAGCTTTCTTT. It yields the protein CASSLRGNTEAFF. Supplemented by reference TRBV7-9 and TRBJ1-1, the full variable domain reads DTGVSQNPRHKITKRGQNVTFRCDPISEHNRLYWYRQTLGQGPEFLTYFQNEAQLEKSRLLSDRFSAERPKGSFSTLEIQRTEQGDSAMYLCASSLRGNTEAFFGQGTRLTVV.

This chain joins TRBV7-9 and TRBJ2-2; D gene unclear. V was cut by 11 bases and J by 1 base, with 8 bases left in between. This CDR3 is built from 12 residues. Germline V gives CDR1 SEHNR, CDR2 FQNEAQ (reference sequence). CDR3 region: CAVRQNTGELFF. In nucleotides, the CDR3 is TGTGCCGTCCGACAGAACACCGGGGAGCTGTTTTTT.

This chain links TRBV7-2 with TRBJ1-1; D not resolved. Germline CDR1 is SGHTA and CDR2 is FQGNSA. This CDR3 comprises 13 residues. V was trimmed by 1 base and J by 11 bases, leaving 14 bases between them. This CDR3 is CASSLETLGVAFF. As DNA, the CDR3 is TGTGCCAGCAGCTTAGAGACTTTAGGCGTGGCTTTCTTT.

This clone appeared a few times. The chain has TRBV24-1 and TRBJ2-7; 10 positions match TRBD1. J lost 2 bases, V lost 5 bases, and 5 bases had no gene match. Germline V gives CDR1 KGHDR, CDR2 SFDVKD. The CDR3 extends over 15 amino acids. CDR3 DNA sequence: TGTGCCACCAGTGCTGCCGGGACAGGGGCCTACGAGCAGTACTTC. It is translated as CATSAAGTGAYEQYF.

This clone was counted once. This chain links TRBV2 with TRBJ1-6; D is unresolved. V was shortened by 7 bases and J by 0 bases, with 13 bases between the two germline ends. The CDR3 is 16 residues long. CDR1 and CDR2 (germline): SNHLY, FYNNEI. This CDR3 is CASTFRRSSYNSPLHF. The CDR3 bases are TGTGCCAGCACCTTCCGACGGAGCTCCTATAATTCACCCCTCCACTTT.

The rearrangement uses TRBV10-3 and TRBJ1-2; TRBD1 might be the D (6 bases). CDR3 length: 16 amino acids. V was pared by 6 bases and J by 0 bases, with 17 bases between. Germline V CDR1 and CDR2: ENHRY, SYGVKD. Written as DNA, the CDR3 is TGTGCCATCAGCAGCCAGGGAGGGGGGACTAACTATGGCTACACCTTC. Protein: CAISSQGGGTNYGYTF.

This clone occurred once. The chain carries TRBV28 and TRBJ1-3; TRBD1 might be the D (6 bases). The CDR3 has 14 residues. V was pared by 3 bases and J by 4 bases, with 10 bases between. The germline CDR1 and CDR2 sequences are MDHEN and SYDVKM. The CDR3 sequence is CASSLAGQGNTIYF. As DNA, the CDR3 is TGTGCCAGCAGTTTGGCCGGACAGGGAAACACCATATATTTT. The full variable domain, rest sourced from reference TRBV28 and TRBJ1-3, is DVKVTQSSRYLVKRTGEKVFLECVQDMDHENMFWYRQDPGLGLRLIYFSYDVKMKEKGDIPEGYSVSREKKERFSLILESASTNQTSMYLCASSLAGQGNTIYFGEGSWLTVV.

J is TRBJ1-2 and V is TRBV5-1; 7 bases are a match to TRBD1. The CDR3 is made up of 15 amino acids. J lost 6 bases, V lost 0 bases, and 8 bases had no gene match. CDR1 and CDR2 from the germline V gene are SGHRS and YFSETQ. Here the CDR3 reads CASSLGSGGRNGYTF. CDR3 DNA sequence: TGCGCCAGCAGCTTGGGCTCAGGGGGTCGAAATGGCTACACCTTC.

The rearrangement joins TRBV15 to TRBJ1-2; 7 nucleotides align to TRBD1. The V segment lost 4 bases and the J segment 7 bases; nucleotides outside the gene matches: 9. There are 14 residues in the CDR3. Germline V CDR1 and CDR2: LNHNV, YYDKDF (reference sequence). CDR3: CATSTRQGESGYTF. For the CDR3, the DNA is TGTGCCACCAGCACCAGACAGGGCGAAAGTGGCTACACCTTC.